A single sample gave rise to the 4 T cell receptor beta chains below, sequenced in a study of T cells in Graves' hyperthyroidism and ophthalmopathy. TCR beta CDR3 regions were amplified from RNA. First-round RT-PCR of the TCR CDR3 relied on the HTBI primer set. TCRdb reanalysed the multiplex PCR reads using MiXCR and keeps one entry per CDR3 protein. The repertoire holds approximately 400,000 distinct CDR3 sequences, with roughly 14% as singletons. Sequenced: blood. These receptor sequences come from a woman aged 18 to 35 with Graves' hyperthyroidism.

This clonotype was counted only a few times. This sequence joins TRBV10-1 and TRBJ1-2, with a possible D match to TRBD1 (5 bases). Trimming shortened V by 3 bases and J by 2 bases, and 7 bases separated the two germline ends. Germline V gene data show CDR1 as WNHNN and CDR2 as SYGVQD (reference sequence). The CDR3 runs 13 residues. CDR3 residues: CASSDHRNYGYTF. CDR3 DNA: TGCGCCAGCAGTGATCACAGGAACTATGGCTACACCTTC.

This clonotype was counted ten times or more. The chain joins TRBV5-1 to TRBJ2-1; D remains unclear. Germline V gene data show CDR1 as SGHRS and CDR2 as YFSETQ. The CDR3 totals 17 residues. Trimming removed 7 bases at V and 5 bases at J, with 25 bases between. CDR3 sequence (DNA): TGCGCCAGCGCCATTGTCATACGGAGCTTTGTGAACAATGAGCAGTTCTTC. It translates to CASAIVIRSFVNNEQFF.

This clonotype was counted ten times or more. The chain couples TRBV7-6 to TRBJ1-4; the D is unclear. The CDR3 sequence is 13 residues long. Germline assignment: CDR1 SGHVS and CDR2 FNYEAQ. Trimming shortened V by 1 base and J by 8 bases, and 8 bases separated the two germline ends. This chain's CDR3 is CASSLVRQEKLFF. As DNA, the CDR3 is TGTGCCAGCAGCTTAGTTAGACAAGAAAAACTGTTTTTT.

The V gene is TRBV11-2, the J gene TRBJ2-1, with 10 positions matching TRBD2. After removal of 2 bases from V and 6 bases from J, the junction contained 7 bases not matched to a gene. CDR1 and CDR2 from the germline V gene are SGHAT and FQNNGV. This CDR3 has 16 residues. The CDR3 sequence: CASSLRPSGGANEQFF. CDR3 DNA sequence: TGTGCCAGCAGCTTAAGGCCGAGCGGGGGGGCCAATGAGCAGTTCTTC.